The clone carrying this TCR beta chain came up a few times. Its antigen is currently unknown. The germline CDR1 and CDR2 sequences are LNHNV and YYDKDF (reference sequence). CDR3 length: 12 amino acids. V was clipped by 5 bases and J by 6 bases, with 8 bases between them. This entry is derived from a study of early T cells in non-severe SARS-CoV-2 infection. Study information: The input, bulk RNA from unsorted whole blood, was sequenced, and chains were unpaired. The study, taken as a whole, reports: VDJdb matching favored anti-spike CD8 responses, missing private and CD4 specificities.

Separate cDNA molecules each had unique molecular identifiers attached to them. One entry per CDR3 protein, called by TCRdb with MiXCR from the 5' RACE reads. This repertoire shows about 110,000 distinct CDR3 sequences, roughly an eighth found once; its top ten account for 3% to 4.5%. The chain carries TRBV15 and TRBJ1-5; no firm D call. The sequence was obtained from an adult who was a healthcare worker with PCR-confirmed SARS-CoV-2 infection or an uninfected control (not recorded which). This specimen was whole blood, taken at baseline. This CDR3 is CATSSGGQPQHF. CDR3 DNA sequence: TGTGCCACCAGCTCTGGAGGTCAGCCCCAGCATTTT.